This TCR beta chain came from a study of blood T cell repertoires in COVID-19. Study summary: From the United States, Italy and Spain came samples of acute and convalescent COVID-19.

The V end lost 0 bases, the J end lost 8 bases, and 10 bases lay between the germline ends. This CDR3 is 14 amino acids long. In germline, CDR1 is ENHRY, CDR2 SYGVKD. TCRdb's table, derived via immunoSEQ multiplex PCR, lists solely in-frame clones and lacks some. The sample lists about 94,000 clones, about 80% occurring once. The gene calls are TRBV10-3 and TRBJ1-4; D uncertain. The sequence derives from a man aged 60 to 75 with acute or convalescent COVID-19. What was sequenced was peripheral blood. DNA for the CDR3: TGTGCCATCAGTGAGTCGAACACCCAGGAAAAACTGTTTTTT. Translated, it gives CAISESNTQEKLFF.